Listed below are T cell receptor beta chains from one sample, sequenced in a study of response to subunit inactivated influenza vaccine. TCRdb fed the RT-PCR reads into MiXCR, producing one record per CDR3 protein. Of just under 550,000 distinct CDR3 sequences in the sample, around 25% are singletons; the top ten hold under 3.5%. These data also formed part of another study, on T cells expressing NK-cell markers.

The material was CD4+ T cells sorted from PBMCs, obtained roughly 13 days after vaccination. These receptor sequences come from a man aged 50 to 59 who received an inactivated influenza vaccine. The CDR3 runs from the conserved cysteine through the conserved F or W. A D gene is named only where the DNA matches it firmly. Clone size is not always given. Where it is, it says once, few, many or a class for expanded clones.

CDR3,DNA,V,D,size,J
CASSELSGRGSNEQFF,TGTGCCAGCAGCGAGTTAAGCGGGAGGGGGTCAAATGAGCAGTTCTTC,TRBV12-3/TRBV12-4,TRBD2,.,TRBJ2-1
CATSGTDTGELFF,TGTGCCACCTCCGGGACAGACACCGGGGAGCTGTTTTTT,TRBV6-1,TRBD1,once,TRBJ2-2
CASSVVSSTNEKLFF,TGTGCCAGCAGCGTCGTATCTTCAACTAATGAAAAACTGTTTTTT,TRBV11-2,.,.,TRBJ1-4
CASGFNEQFF,TGTGCCAGCGGGTTCAATGAGCAGTTCTTC,TRBV6-6,.,many,TRBJ2-1
CSADPIKVGSGGHNEQFF,TGCAGTGCGGACCCCATCAAGGTTGGGAGCGGGGGGCACAATGAGCAGTTCTTC,TRBV20-1,TRBD2,.,TRBJ2-1
CASSLQQMNTEAFF,TGTGCCAGCAGCTTACAACAGATGAACACTGAAGCTTTCTTT,TRBV7-9,.,many,TRBJ1-1
CASSYTGTTAHNEQFF,TGTGCCAGCAGCTACACCGGGACCACGGCGCACAATGAGCAGTTCTTC,TRBV11-2,.,.,TRBJ2-1
CASSLYRRRSGNTIYF,TGTGCCAGCAGCTTATACCGAAGACGCTCTGGAAACACCATATATTTT,TRBV11-1,.,.,TRBJ1-3
CSARGTSGWGDEQFF,TGCAGTGCTAGGGGGACTAGCGGGTGGGGCGATGAGCAGTTCTTC,TRBV20-1,TRBD2,.,TRBJ2-1
CASSSGTLKETQYF,TGTGCCAGCAGTTCCGGGACGTTAAAAGAGACCCAGTACTTC,TRBV28,.,.,TRBJ2-5
CASSQDNDRYQPQHF,TGTGCCAGCAGCCAAGATAACGATAGGTATCAGCCCCAGCATTTT,TRBV4-2,.,.,TRBJ1-5
CASSFFSRFTDTQYF,TGTGCCAGCAGTTTCTTCTCGAGATTCACAGATACGCAGTATTTT,TRBV28,.,.,TRBJ2-3
CASSLGDRDSNYGYTF,TGTGCCAGCAGCTTAGGGGACAGGGATTCTAACTATGGCTACACCTTC,TRBV7-9,TRBD1,few,TRBJ1-2
CASSVAGLAGDTQYF,TGTGCCAGCAGCGTAGCGGGACTAGCGGGTGATACGCAGTATTTT,TRBV9,TRBD2,.,TRBJ2-3
CASSLRSQGWGTQYF,TGTGCCAGCAGTCTAAGATCACAGGGCTGGGGAACCCAGTACTTC,TRBV6-2/TRBV6-3,.,.,TRBJ2-5
CSVLTDIYGYTF,TGCAGCGTTTTAACGGACATTTATGGCTACACCTTC,TRBV29-1,.,.,TRBJ1-2
CSARMHRGFTDTQYF,TGCAGTGCTAGGATGCACAGGGGATTCACAGATACGCAGTATTTT,TRBV20-1,TRBD1,many,TRBJ2-3
CSARDPGGQRGYEQYF,TGCAGTGCTAGAGATCCGGGTGGGCAGAGGGGCTACGAGCAGTACTTC,TRBV20-1,.,few,TRBJ2-7
CASSFPSTGSYEQYF,TGCGCCAGCAGCTTTCCTTCGACAGGGTCCTACGAGCAGTACTTC,TRBV5-1,TRBD1,.,TRBJ2-7
CASSPGSSNYGYTF,TGTGCCAGCAGTCCGGGTTCCTCTAACTATGGCTACACCTTC,TRBV28,.,.,TRBJ1-2
CASSESGVQPQYF,TGTGCCAGCAGTGAATCTGGCGTCCAACCGCAGTATTTT,TRBV25-1,.,.,TRBJ2-3
CASSPSDGSSYEQYF,TGTGCCAGCAGCCCCTCTGACGGATCTTCCTACGAGCAGTACTTC,TRBV14,.,few,TRBJ2-7
CASKPAGSGGDTQYF,TGCGCCAGCAAACCAGCGGGATCCGGGGGAGATACGCAGTATTTT,TRBV5-1,TRBD2,many,TRBJ2-3
CAIRGRADTQYF,TGTGCCATACGGGGCAGGGCTGACACGCAGTATTTT,TRBV10-3,.,.,TRBJ2-3
CASSSGSSAFF,TGTGCCAGCAGTTCAGGGTCGTCGGCTTTCTTT,TRBV12-3/TRBV12-4,.,few,TRBJ1-1
CASSLNGQSGGYTF,TGTGCCAGCAGCTTAAACGGACAGTCAGGTGGCTACACCTTC,TRBV7-2,.,few,TRBJ1-2
CASSLVIAAGPNEKLFF,TGTGCCAGCAGCTTAGTCATCGCCGCAGGGCCTAATGAAAAACTGTTTTTT,TRBV7-2,.,few,TRBJ1-4
CSARPRGRVEKLFF,TGCAGTGCTAGACCCAGGGGGAGGGTTGAAAAACTGTTTTTT,TRBV20-1,TRBD1,.,TRBJ1-4
CSAAIQGATYGYTF,TGCAGTGCTGCAATTCAGGGGGCTACCTATGGCTACACCTTC,TRBV20-1,TRBD1,few,TRBJ1-2
CASSLNLYEQYF,TGTGCCAGCAGCTTGAATCTCTACGAGCAGTACTTC,TRBV7-9,.,.,TRBJ2-7
CSVTGGGIRETQYF,TGCAGCGTTACAGGGGGAGGAATCCGAGAGACCCAGTACTTC,TRBV29-1,TRBD1,many,TRBJ2-5
CASSLGLAGPSQETQYF,TGCGCCAGCAGCTTGGGATTGGCGGGACCTTCTCAAGAGACCCAGTACTTC,TRBV5-1,.,.,TRBJ2-5
CASSQDRAEAYEQYF,TGCGCCAGCAGCCAAGATCGAGCGGAAGCCTACGAGCAGTACTTC,TRBV4-3,.,.,TRBJ2-7
CASSPRGDEQYF,TGTGCCAGCAGCCCCCGTGGGGACGAGCAGTACTTC,TRBV9,.,many,TRBJ2-7
CASSWGPGSNTGELFF,TGTGCCAGCAGCTGGGGGCCAGGGTCGAACACCGGGGAGCTGTTTTTT,TRBV5-6,.,few,TRBJ2-2
CASRPSLQGTGELFF,TGTGCCAGCAGACCATCCTTACAGGGCACCGGGGAGCTGTTTTTT,TRBV6-1,.,.,TRBJ2-2
CSARARTGSEQYF,TGCAGTGCTAGAGCCAGGACAGGGTCCGAGCAGTACTTC,TRBV20-1,TRBD1,.,TRBJ2-7
CASKRADNQPQHF,TGTGCCAGCAAGAGGGCAGACAATCAGCCCCAGCATTTT,TRBV12-3/TRBV12-4,.,few,TRBJ1-5
CASSQESQGRDGELFF,TGCGCCAGCAGCCAAGAATCACAGGGGAGGGACGGGGAGCTGTTTTTT,TRBV4-3,.,.,TRBJ2-2
CATSRGGTYYEQYF,TGTGCCACCAGCAGAGGAGGGACATACTACGAGCAGTACTTC,TRBV15,.,.,TRBJ2-7
CASSLDTSSPLHF,TGTGCCAGCAGCTTAGATACCAGTTCACCCCTCCACTTT,TRBV7-2,.,.,TRBJ1-6
CASSLGQGTSSGNTIYF,TGTGCCAGCAGTCTGGGACAGGGGACTTCCTCTGGAAACACCATATATTTT,TRBV6-1,TRBD1,many,TRBJ1-3
CASSFAGVEQFF,TGTGCCAGCAGTTTCGCGGGAGTTGAGCAGTTCTTC,TRBV6-2/TRBV6-3,TRBD2,.,TRBJ2-1
CASSYDPRGAHNQPQHF,TGTGCCAGCAGTTACGACCCCCGGGGGGCTCACAATCAGCCCCAGCATTTT,TRBV6-2/TRBV6-3,.,.,TRBJ1-5
CASSQDRAVRGQYF,TGCGCCAGCAGCCAAGACAGGGCGGTACGGGGGCAGTACTTC,TRBV4-1,.,.,TRBJ2-7
CASREDTEAFF,TGTGCCAGCCGTGAGGACACTGAAGCTTTCTTT,TRBV25-1,.,few,TRBJ1-1
CASTPGRYQETQYF,TGTGCCAGCACACCAGGCCGGTACCAAGAGACCCAGTACTTC,TRBV6-1,.,.,TRBJ2-5
CASSPQQGPTGELFF,TGTGCCAGCTCACCTCAACAGGGACCCACCGGGGAGCTGTTTTTT,TRBV18,.,.,TRBJ2-2
CASSLDEGAGYNEQFF,TGTGCCAGCAGCTTGGATGAGGGCGCGGGCTACAATGAGCAGTTCTTC,TRBV5-5,.,few,TRBJ2-1
CASSLTGFSGNTIYF,TGTGCCAGCAGCTTGACCGGGTTCTCTGGAAACACCATATATTTT,TRBV5-6,.,.,TRBJ1-3
CASSLGRATGEQFF,TGCGCCAGCAGCTTGGGGCGAGCTACCGGTGAGCAGTTCTTC,TRBV5-1,.,.,TRBJ2-1
CASSDGSLAGSTDTQYF,TGTGCCAGCAGTGATGGTTCACTAGCGGGGAGCACAGATACGCAGTATTTT,TRBV2,TRBD2,few,TRBJ2-3
CASSYSEDRAGLGDTEAFF,TGTGCCAGCAGTTACTCCGAGGACAGGGCAGGCCTTGGTGACACTGAAGCTTTCTTT,TRBV6-2/TRBV6-3,TRBD1,few,TRBJ1-1
CASSALARETQYF,TGTGCCAGCAGTGCACTAGCGAGAGAGACCCAGTACTTC,TRBV6-2/TRBV6-3,TRBD2,.,TRBJ2-5
CSAYQGANYGYTF,TGCAGTGCGTATCAGGGGGCCAACTATGGCTACACCTTC,TRBV20-1,TRBD1,few,TRBJ1-2